The 30 T cell receptor beta chains given below trace back to one sample, sequenced in a study of CD8+ T cells in alopecia areata. Sequencing used cDNA as its template, made by extracting RNA and reverse transcribing it. Profiling relied on immunoSEQ multiplex PCR, and the TCRdb table lists in-frame clones only, not all of them. The data hold about 200,000 clones, with 60% observed a single time. The treatment: oral pan-JAK inhibitor, 5-10 mg twice daily. Sequenced here: CD4+ T cells sorted from blood, sampled at week 24, from a patient treated with tofacitinib. These receptors originate from a human donor with alopecia areata.

This clone has more than one count but fewer than ten. The rearrangement links TRBV29-1 to TRBJ2-5, with 8 bases lining up with TRBD2. The CDR3 sequence is 12 residues long. Germline CDR1 SQVTM, CDR2 ANQGSEA. The junction had 6 bases not matched to a gene; V was cut back by 6 bases and J by 6 bases. CDR3: CSVESGGKTQYF. The DNA of the CDR3 is TGCAGCGTGGAATCGGGGGGGAAGACCCAGTACTTC.

V is TRBV30 and J is TRBJ2-2, with D unclear. Per the germline V gene, CDR1 is GTSNPN and CDR2 is SVGIG (reference sequence). This CDR3 comprises 14 residues. V was pared by 1 base and J by 4 bases, with 10 bases between. Here the CDR3 DNA reads TGTGCCTGGAGTGGACAACTCTCCACCGGGGAGCTGTTTTTT. Translation: CAWSGQLSTGELFF.

As for this clone: Other nucleotide sequences in the sample specify the same CDR3. CDR3 nucleotides: TGCGCCAGCAGCTTGGCAGGAACTGGGGCCAACGTCCTGACTTTC. Translation gives CASSLAGTGANVLTF. The chain combines TRBV5-1 with TRBJ2-6; D not certain. This CDR3 region has 15 residues. Germline-derived CDR1 and CDR2 are SGHRS and YFSETQ. Trimming cost V 0 bases and J 2 bases, with 6 bases left between them.

The V call is TRBV25-1, the J call TRBJ2-5; the D gene is possibly TRBD2 (7 bases). Between the trimmed V and J ends, which lost 5 bases and 4 bases, there was a span of 17 bases. The CDR3 extends over 15 amino acids. Germline V gives CDR1 MGHDK, CDR2 SYGVNS. The CDR3 DNA follows: TGTGCCAGCAGTCGTCCCGGGGGGCAGGGAGAGACCCAGTACTTC. Protein: CASSRPGGQGETQYF. The whole variable domain, remainder taken from reference TRBV25-1 and TRBJ2-5, is EADIYQTPRYLVIGTGKKITLECSQTMGHDKMYWYQQDPGMELHLIHYSYGVNSTEKGDLSSESTVSRIRTEHFPLTLESARPSHTSQYLCASSRPGGQGETQYFGPGTRLLVL.

The chain joins TRBV7-9 to TRBJ1-5, with a weak D call TRBD1 (6 bases). Germline assignment: CDR1 SEHNR and CDR2 FQNEAQ (reference sequence). The length of the CDR3 is 17 residues. V lost 1 base, J lost 4 bases, and 17 bases lay in between. The CDR3 nucleotides are TGTGCCAGCAGCTTAGGCCCCGAACAGGGTCTGAATCAGCCCCAGCATTTT. Translation: CASSLGPEQGLNQPQHF.

The chain links TRBV2 to TRBJ2-7, with a tentative D call TRBD1 (6 bases). The CDR3 covers 13 residues. The V end was cut by 6 bases, the J end by 3 bases, with 12 bases between. Germline V lookup: CDR1 SNHLY, CDR2 FYNNEI. The CDR3 reads CASSDTGSYEQYF. CDR3 in DNA: TGTGCCAGCAGCGATACAGGGAGCTACGAGCAGTACTTC.

This clone came up once. V gene TRBV18 combines with J gene TRBJ1-1; no clear D. The V end was cut by 2 bases, the J end by 0 bases, with 10 bases between. Germline V gene data show CDR1 as KGHSH and CDR2 as LQKENI. There are 15 residues in the CDR3. CDR3 region: CASSPGSEMNTEAFF. CDR3 DNA: TGTGCCAGCTCACCAGGTTCAGAAATGAACACTGAAGCTTTCTTT.

The chain couples TRBV15 to TRBJ2-1, with TRBD2 as a possible D gene (6 bases). Germline CDR1 is LNHNV and CDR2 is YYDKDF (reference sequence). Trimming stripped 4 bases from V and 4 bases from J, with 14 bases between. This CDR3 has 15 residues. The CDR3 DNA follows: TGTGCCACCAGCACCGGGGGAGCCCCTTACAATGAGCAGTTCTTC. This sequence encodes CATSTGGAPYNEQFF.

This clone was counted a few times. The V gene is TRBV7-9, the J gene TRBJ1-1; possible D gene TRBD1, 5 bases. Between the trimmed V and J ends, which lost 1 base and 11 bases, there was a span of 14 bases. The CDR3 has 13 amino acids. Germline lookup yields CDR1 SEHNR and CDR2 FQNEAQ (reference sequence). CDR3 nucleotides: TGTGCCAGCAGCTTAGGGGGTGGAGGGACGGCTTTCTTT. It specifies CASSLGGGGTAFF.

The CDR3 nucleotides read TGCGCCAGCACTACCAAAGGACAGGGGCTCAACACTGAAGCTTTCTTT. It yields the protein CASTTKGQGLNTEAFF. V is TRBV23-1 and J is TRBJ1-1; 9 bases map to TRBD1. TRBV23-1 is placed among ORFs of uncertain function. The V and J ends lost 7 bases and 2 bases, in that order; junction bases with no gene match: 11. This CDR3 contains 16 residues.

V gene TRBV28 combines with J gene TRBJ2-6; D unclear. CDR1 and CDR2 (germline): MDHEN, SYDVKM. V lost 3 bases to trimming and J lost 0 bases, with 15 bases between them. The CDR3 length is 18 residues. The CDR3 nucleotides are TGTGCCAGCAGTTTTGTGGGGATTTCTCGCTCTGGGGCCAACGTCCTGACTTTC. Protein product: CASSFVGISRSGANVLTF.

The chain has TRBV27 and TRBJ1-1; D is unclear. The CDR3 extends over 11 amino acids. CDR1 and CDR2 (germline): MNHEY, SMNVEV (reference sequence). The ends were cut back, 2 bases at V and 8 bases at J, with 6 bases in the middle. DNA for the CDR3: TGTGCCAGCAGTTTAGGCGGGGAAGCTTTCTTT. Its protein is CASSLGGEAFF.

This chain joins TRBV9 and TRBJ2-4; D is undetermined. V was trimmed by 0 bases and J by 0 bases, leaving 7 bases between them. CDR3 length: 15 residues. Germline CDR1 is SGDLS and CDR2 is YYNGEE. The CDR3 bases are TGTGCCAGCAGCGTAGATGGGTTAGCCAAAAACATTCAGTACTTC. Encoded protein: CASSVDGLAKNIQYF. The full variable domain, with the rest looked up from reference TRBV9 and TRBJ2-4, is DSGVTQTPKHLITATGQRVTLRCSPRSGDLSVYWYQQSLDQGLQFLIQYYNGEERAKGNILERFSAQQFPDLHSELNLSSLELGDSALYFCASSVDGLAKNIQYFGAGTRLSVL.

The chain uses TRBV15 and TRBJ1-2; the match to TRBD1 covers 8 bases. V shed 9 bases and J 0 bases; nucleotides not matched to a gene: 3. Germline CDR1 is LNHNV and CDR2 is YYDKDF (reference sequence). This CDR3 is 13 amino acids long. The DNA for the CDR3 is TGTGCCACACAGGGGGGCTCTAACTATGGCTACACCTTC. The encoded protein is CATQGGSNYGYTF.

V usage is TRBV30 and J usage is TRBJ2-5; 10 bases are a match to TRBD2. The trim removed 0 bases at V and 4 bases at J, leaving 5 bases unmatched. The CDR3 contains 15 residues. CDR1 and CDR2 (germline): GTSNPN, SVGIG (reference sequence). Written as DNA, the CDR3 is TGTGCCTGGAGTGTAACTAGCGGGGTGGGAGAGACCCAGTACTTC. Its protein product is CAWSVTSGVGETQYF.

The V call is TRBV23-1, the J call TRBJ1-6; perhaps TRBD1 as D (6 bases). TRBV23-1 carries the ORF label, with uncertain function. V gave up 1 base and J gave up 5 bases, with 12 bases separating them. This CDR3 has 16 amino acids. The CDR3 reads CASSQFGQKDNSPLHF. CDR3 nucleotides: TGCGCCAGCAGTCAATTTGGACAGAAGGATAATTCACCCCTCCACTTT.

V and J are TRBV27 and TRBJ1-2, with TRBD1 identical over 8 bases. The J segment lost 6 bases and the V segment lost 6 bases, leaving 9 bases of the junction unmatched. This CDR3 has 14 amino acids. In germline, CDR1 is MNHEY, CDR2 SMNVEV (reference sequence). This chain's CDR3 is CASRRQGIGDGYTF. The CDR3 nucleotides read TGTGCCAGCAGGAGACAGGGGATCGGTGATGGCTACACCTTC.

The genes are TRBV29-1 and TRBJ1-2; D gene unclear. The CDR3 totals 12 residues. Deletions cut 0 bases from V and 7 bases from J, with 9 bases between. Germline V gives CDR1 SQVTM, CDR2 ANQGSEA. CDR3 nucleotide sequence: TGCAGCGTTGAAGATCCCGGGTTTGGCTACACCTTC. Protein product: CSVEDPGFGYTF.

This clone has more than one count but fewer than ten. V and J are TRBV18 and TRBJ2-7; a possible D gene is TRBD2 (5 bases). V was shortened by 3 bases and J by 0 bases, with 15 bases between the two germline ends. The CDR3 consists of 16 residues. The germline gives CDR1 KGHSH, CDR2 LQKENI. Written as DNA, the CDR3 is TGTGCCAGCTCACCTCAGGCGGGCAAAAGCTCCTACGAGCAGTACTTC. Translating gives CASSPQAGKSSYEQYF.

This chain connects TRBV6-5 to TRBJ2-7; 8 bases line up with TRBD1. Germline trimming cut 0 bases from V and 3 bases from J; bases unmatched to any gene: 4. CDR3 length: 15 amino acids. Per germline, CDR1 MNHEY and CDR2 SVGAGI. The CDR3 spells CASSYSFGQGYEQYF. The CDR3 DNA follows: TGTGCCAGCAGTTACTCGTTTGGACAGGGCTACGAGCAGTACTTC.

This chain connects TRBV30 to TRBJ2-3, with D possibly being TRBD2 (5 bases). V lost 8 bases to trimming and J lost 2 bases, with 14 bases between them. CDR1 is GTSNPN and CDR2 is SVGIG in the germline V gene (reference sequence). The length of the CDR3 is 13 residues. The CDR3 region has the DNA TGTGCCAGAAGTACGACTATCACAGATACGCAGTATTTT. The encoded protein is CARSTTITDTQYF. The whole variable domain, filled in from reference TRBV30 and TRBJ2-3, reads SQTIHQWPATLVQPVGSPLSLECTVEGTSNPNLYWYRQAAGRGLQLLFYSVGIGQISSEVPQNLSASRPQDRQFILSSKKLLLSDSGFYLCARSTTITDTQYFGPGTRLTVL.

This clone was seen a handful of times. The genes are TRBV10-3 and TRBJ2-7; TRBD1 matches at 7 bases. CDR3 length: 13 amino acids. V lost 11 bases and J lost 4; bases outside the gene matches: 11. Germline lookup yields CDR1 ENHRY and CDR2 SYGVKD. CDR3 protein: CAFDTPGGYEQYF. The CDR3 nucleotides read TGTGCCTTCGACACCCCAGGGGGTTACGAGCAGTACTTC.

V gene TRBV28 combines with J gene TRBJ2-1; weak D call: TRBD1 (7 bases). CDR1 MDHEN and CDR2 SYDVKM come from the germline V gene. V gave up 4 bases and J gave up 3 bases, with 13 bases separating them. This CDR3 contains 15 residues. The CDR3 here is CASSWPGGRYNEQFF. DNA of the CDR3: TGTGCCAGCAGTTGGCCAGGGGGGCGCTACAATGAGCAGTTCTTC.

This clone has more than one count but fewer than ten. The J gene is TRBJ1-6, the V gene TRBV7-2; TRBD1 agrees at 7 bases. The CDR3 has 15 amino acids. The V gene's germline CDR1 is SGHTA and CDR2 FQGNSA. Trimming took 2 bases from V and 5 from J; bases not matched to a gene: 3. The CDR3 region is CASSLQQGNNSPLHF. CDR3 nucleotides: TGTGCCAGCAGCTTACAACAGGGGAATAATTCACCCCTCCACTTT.

The chain recombines TRBV30 with TRBJ1-5, with D maybe TRBD1 (5 bases). The CDR3 extends over 14 amino acids. The germline gives CDR1 GTSNPN, CDR2 SVGIG (reference sequence). The ends were cut back, 1 base at V and 3 bases at J, with 10 bases in the middle. DNA for the CDR3: TGTGCCTGGAGTGGGGGGACCTCCAATCAGCCCCAGCATTTT. Its translation is CAWSGGTSNQPQHF.

The chain links TRBV30 to TRBJ2-1; perhaps D is TRBD1 or TRBD2 (5 bases each). CDR1 GTSNPN and CDR2 SVGIG come from the germline V gene (reference sequence). The CDR3 runs 12 residues. The V end lost 5 bases, the J end lost 7 bases, and 12 bases lay between the germline ends. CDR3 DNA sequence: TGTGCCTGGGGGGGTTTTGGGAATGAGCAGTTCTTC. Its translation is CAWGGFGNEQFF.

The V call is TRBV7-2, the J call TRBJ2-7, with 8 bases aligning to TRBD2. The V segment lost 2 bases and the J segment 3 bases; nucleotides outside the gene matches: 3. Germline lookup yields CDR1 SGHTA and CDR2 FQGNSA. The CDR3 has 14 residues. In DNA form, the CDR3 reads TGTGCCAGCAGCTTATCGGGGGGGCACTACGAGCAGTACTTC. Translating gives CASSLSGGHYEQYF.

The chain links TRBV7-2 to TRBJ2-7, with TRBD1 as a possible D gene (6 bases). Germline assignment: CDR1 SGHTA and CDR2 FQGNSA. V was cut by 1 base and J by 4 bases, with 14 bases left in between. This CDR3 spans 15 amino acids. The DNA of the CDR3 is TGTGCCAGCAGCTTAGAAGTGACAGGCGTATACGAGCAGTACTTC. Translated: CASSLEVTGVYEQYF.

The gene calls are TRBV29-1 and TRBJ1-1; possible D gene TRBD1, 6 bases. The CDR3 consists of 13 residues. V was pared by 1 base and J by 3 bases, with 9 bases between. Germline loops: CDR1 SQVTM, CDR2 ANQGSEA. The CDR3 here is CSVEGQAYTEAFF. DNA for the CDR3: TGCAGCGTTGAAGGACAGGCATACACTGAAGCTTTCTTT. Combining the CDR3 with reference TRBV29-1 and TRBJ1-1 gives the whole variable domain SAVISQKPSRDICQRGTSLTIQCQVDSQVTMMFWYRQQPGQSLTLIATANQGSEATYESGFVIDKFPISRPNLTFSTLTVSNMSPEDSSIYLCSVEGQAYTEAFFGQGTRLTVV.

There are a few counts of this clone. The junction differs from germline at one of its ends, possibly a read error. The V and J genes are TRBV29-1 and TRBJ2-7; TRBD1 or TRBD2 may be the D gene (6 bases each). CDR1 SQVTM and CDR2 ANQGSEA come from the germline V gene. The CDR3 has 16 residues. The CDR3, as DNA: TGCAGTGTTGAAACTTGGGGGGCAGGAAAGCCCTACGAGCAGTACTTC. Its protein product is CSVETWGAGKPYEQYF.